In its sample, the clone carrying this T cell receptor beta chain was seen a few times. The data stem from a study of regulatory T cells in long-lasting Graves disease. Combining iRepertoire HTBI primers with Arm-PCR of CDR3 regions, the authors built TCR beta libraries. TCRdb re-called the multiplex PCR reads with MiXCR, one entry per CDR3 protein. The table shows over 400,000 distinct CDR3 sequences, with around 15% occurring only once. V gave up 3 bases and J gave up 4 bases, with 20 bases separating them. This CDR3 has 17 amino acids. CDR1 is LNHDA, CDR2 SQIVND, per germline (reference sequence). Time point denoted: newly diagnosed GD, antithyroid drugs for less than 3 months. The TCR library was made from RNA that had been extracted from PBMCs in TRIzol. Another study also made use of these data, one on T cells in Graves' hyperthyroidism and ophthalmopathy. Per that paper: TCR CDR3 regions were first amplified by RT-PCR with HTBI primers. Blood also contained most expanded thyroid clonotypes above 0.001.

Sample: peripheral blood mononuclear cells (PBMCs), taken at new diagnosis, from a patient treated with antithyroid drugs. V usage is TRBV19 and J usage is TRBJ2-3, with D tentatively TRBD2 (5 bases). This clonotype was sampled from a woman between 50 and 59 years old with Graves disease. The CDR3 here is CASSITSDYFGADTQYF. CDR3 nucleotides: TGTGCCAGTAGTATTACCTCCGACTACTTTGGGGCAGATACGCAGTATTTT.